These 22 T cell receptor beta chains originate from one sample sequenced in a study of cytomegalovirus exposure and HLA in healthy donors. TCRdb's copy holds only in-frame clones and misses some; the assay was immunoSEQ multiplex PCR. Here the sample spans some 120,000 clones, 88% being singletons. Source material: PBMCs. These receptors were taken from a man aged 25-45 years in good health and CMV-seronegative.

The rearrangement uses TRBV19 and TRBJ1-1; tentatively, D is TRBD1 (5 bases). Per the germline V gene, CDR1 is LNHDA and CDR2 is SQIVND (reference sequence). This CDR3 is 14 amino acids long. V gave up 3 bases and J gave up 6 bases, with 14 bases separating them. CDR3 nucleotide sequence: TGTGCCAGTAGTATTGGCAGGGCGGATGCTGAAGCTTTCTTT. It codes for CASSIGRADAEAFF.

The rearrangement joins TRBV27 to TRBJ2-1, with 7 positions matching TRBD2. The CDR3 is 14 amino acids. Germline V gene sequence: CDR1 MNHEY, CDR2 SMNVEV (reference sequence). V lost 5 bases to trimming and J lost 8 bases; unmatched junction nucleotides: 9. The CDR3 nucleotides are TGTGCCAGCAGTCCCTTTGGGGGAGGGGATGAGCAGTTCTTC. It translates to CASSPFGGGDEQFF.

The chain links TRBV5-1 to TRBJ2-5; TRBD2 matches at 9 bases. V lost 2 bases to trimming and J lost 5 bases; unmatched junction nucleotides: 10. There are 16 residues in the CDR3. From germline, CDR1 is SGHRS and CDR2 YFSETQ. The CDR3, as DNA: TGCGCCAGCAGCTTCGGGGGTAGCGGGAGTACGGAGACCCAGTACTTC. It encodes CASSFGGSGSTETQYF. Filled out from reference TRBV5-1 and TRBJ2-5, the complete variable domain reads KAGVTQTPRYLIKTRGQQVTLSCSPISGHRSVSWYQQTPGQGLQFLFEYFSETQRNKGNFPGRFSGRQFSNSRSEMNVSTLELGDSALYLCASSFGGSGSTETQYFGPGTRLLVL.

The V call is TRBV5-4, the J call TRBJ1-1; TRBD1 matches at 10 bases. Germline V gene data show CDR1 as SGHNT and CDR2 as YYREEE (reference sequence). Trimming removed 5 bases from V and 4 bases from J; junction bases left unmatched: 5. The CDR3 runs 14 residues. CDR3 sequence reads: CASSVGQGGTEAFF. CDR3 in DNA: TGTGCCAGCAGTGTCGGACAGGGGGGCACTGAAGCTTTCTTT.

The rearrangement uses TRBV30 and TRBJ1-1; no reliable D call. V lost 0 bases and J 1 base, leaving 12 bases between the germline ends. CDR1 and CDR2 (germline): GTSNPN, SVGIG (reference sequence). The CDR3 spans 15 residues. CDR3 sequence (DNA): TGTGCCTGGAGTGTACTCGGACTGACGAACACTGAAGCTTTCTTT. It translates to CAWSVLGLTNTEAFF.

V and J are TRBV10-2 and TRBJ2-1; no clear D gene. V was pared by 5 bases and J by 3 bases, with 8 bases between. This CDR3 has 13 amino acids. Germline-derived CDR1 and CDR2 are WSHSY and SAAADI. CDR3 DNA: TGCGCCAGCAGTTTTTCTAACTACAATGAGCAGTTCTTC. Amino acids: CASSFSNYNEQFF.

V is TRBV4-1 and J is TRBJ2-5; D is possibly TRBD1 (5 bases). CDR3 length: 12 amino acids. CDR1 and CDR2 (germline): MGHRA, YSYEKL. Trimming pared 4 bases from V and 5 bases from J, leaving 8 bases between. The CDR3 protein is CASSPGSETQYF. CDR3 sequence (DNA): TGCGCCAGCAGCCCAGGGTCCGAGACCCAGTACTTC.

The gene calls are TRBV6-5 and TRBJ2-1, with a tentative D call TRBD1 (5 bases). The V end was cut by 6 bases, the J end by 7 bases, with 13 bases between. In germline, CDR1 is MNHEY, CDR2 SVGAGI. CDR3 length: 13 amino acids. The CDR3 reads CASSSPRANEQFF. The CDR3 region has the DNA TGTGCCAGCAGCTCTCCCAGGGCGAATGAGCAGTTCTTC.

For the CDR3, the DNA is TGTGCCAGCAACACAGGGCCTAATGAAAAACTGTTTTTT. Protein product: CASNTGPNEKLFF. This chain joins TRBV27 and TRBJ1-4, with D tentatively TRBD1 (6 bases). Germline CDR1 is MNHEY and CDR2 is SMNVEV (reference sequence). This CDR3 spans 13 amino acids. V dropped 7 bases and J dropped 3 bases, with 9 bases sitting between them.

The chain couples TRBV6-1 to TRBJ1-4, with D possibly being TRBD1 (5 bases). V lost 3 bases and J lost 0, with 20 bases in between. There are 19 residues in the CDR3. Per the germline V gene, CDR1 is MNHNS and CDR2 is SASEGT. This chain's CDR3 is CASSDGGGVLLATNEKLFF. As DNA, the CDR3 is TGTGCCAGCAGTGACGGGGGAGGGGTTTTGCTTGCAACTAATGAAAAACTGTTTTTT.

The gene calls are TRBV7-7 and TRBJ2-5; the match to TRBD1 covers 9 bases. CDR3 length: 14 residues. After removal of 5 bases from V and 4 bases from J, the junction contained 5 bases not matched to a gene. Germline V gene sequence: CDR1 SSHAT, CDR2 FNYEAQ (reference sequence). CDR3 in amino acids: CASSRTGVRETQYF. CDR3 DNA sequence: TGTGCCAGCAGCCGGACAGGGGTTAGAGAGACCCAGTACTTC.

The count of this clone is one. CDR3 protein: CASSILAGGGYTF. The CDR3, as DNA: TGTGCCAGTAGTATTCTCGCAGGAGGTGGCTACACCTTC. The chain uses TRBV19 and TRBJ1-2; D ambiguous. The CDR3 consists of 13 residues. V lost 3 bases to trimming and J lost 7 bases, with 12 bases between them. Germline V gene lookup returns CDR1 LNHDA and CDR2 SQIVND (reference sequence).

The chain is built from TRBV2 and TRBJ2-7; D might be TRBD1 (6 bases). Deletions cut 5 bases from V and 4 bases from J, with 12 bases between. The CDR3 has 13 amino acids. The germline gives CDR1 SNHLY, CDR2 FYNNEI. The CDR3 region is CASSPGTLYEQYF. CDR3 DNA: TGTGCCAGCAGTCCCGGGACACTTTACGAGCAGTACTTC.

The DNA for the CDR3 is TGTGCCAGCAGAGACAGGGGGCGAACAGATACGCAGTATTTT. As protein: CASRDRGRTDTQYF. This chain joins TRBV6-1 and TRBJ2-3; 10 bases map to TRBD1. Germline assignment: CDR1 MNHNS and CDR2 SASEGT. This CDR3 region has 14 residues. With V trimmed by 6 bases and J by 3 bases, 3 bases remained unmatched.

The J gene is TRBJ2-5, the V gene TRBV7-7; D may be TRBD1 (5 bases). The germline V and J ends were trimmed by 3 bases and 4 bases, with 12 bases remaining between them. CDR3 length: 14 amino acids. CDR1 is SSHAT and CDR2 is FNYEAQ in the germline V gene (reference sequence). In DNA form, the CDR3 reads TGTGCCAGCAGCTTTAACCAGGGCCCAGAGACCCAGTACTTC. This translates into CASSFNQGPETQYF.

The chain combines TRBV5-1 with TRBJ1-1, with D unclear. CDR1 SGHRS and CDR2 YFSETQ come from the germline V gene. V was trimmed by 3 bases and J by 3 bases, leaving 9 bases between them. The CDR3 runs 13 residues. This chain's CDR3 is CASSSTGYTEAFF. The DNA of the CDR3 is TGCGCCAGCAGCTCCACGGGATACACTGAAGCTTTCTTT.

The chain recombines TRBV6-5 with TRBJ1-2; no reliable D call. The germline V gene encodes CDR1 MNHEY and CDR2 SVGAGI. V lost 8 bases and J 3 bases, leaving 10 bases between the germline ends. This CDR3 comprises 12 residues. CDR3 loop: CASGRSDYGYTF. The DNA for the CDR3 is TGTGCCAGCGGGAGATCAGACTATGGCTACACCTTC.

The J gene is TRBJ1-2, the V gene TRBV19, with a possible D match to TRBD1 (5 bases). The V gene's germline CDR1 is LNHDA and CDR2 SQIVND (reference sequence). Trimming cost V 5 bases and J 4 bases, with 14 bases left between them. The CDR3 runs to 14 residues. CDR3 in DNA: TGTGCCAGTAGTTCTTTCAGGGATGGCTATGGCTACACCTTC. Protein product: CASSSFRDGYGYTF. Variable domain in full (rest from reference TRBV19 and TRBJ1-2): DGGITQSPKYLFRKEGQNVTLSCEQNLNHDAMYWYRQDPGQGLRLIYYSQIVNDFQKGDIAEGYSVSREKKESFPLTVTSAQKNPTAFYLCASSSFRDGYGYTFGSGTRLTVV.

The V call is TRBV27, the J call TRBJ2-2, with 9 bases identical to TRBD1. The germline V gene has CDR1 MNHEY and CDR2 SMNVEV (reference sequence). The CDR3 has 17 residues. V dropped 2 bases and J dropped 6; count of bases not matched to a gene: 10. CDR3 DNA sequence: TGTGCCAGCAGTTTAAAAGGACAGGGGAGGATAGCCGGGGAGCTGTTTTTT. It encodes CASSLKGQGRIAGELFF.

The V call is TRBV18, the J call TRBJ2-7, with 7 bases fitting TRBD1. V shed 1 base and J 2 bases; nucleotides not matched to a gene: 5. Germline values: CDR1 KGHSH, CDR2 LQKENI. CDR3 length: 15 amino acids. CDR3 amino acids: CASSPRQQGPYEQYF. In DNA form, the CDR3 reads TGTGCCAGCTCACCACGTCAACAGGGGCCCTACGAGCAGTACTTC.

This rearrangement joins TRBV19 to TRBJ1-1; TRBD1 matches at 8 bases. There are 14 residues in the CDR3. Germline V gene sequence: CDR1 LNHDA, CDR2 SQIVND (reference sequence). Trimming cost V 9 bases and J 4 bases; bases outside gene matches: 10. CDR3 nucleotide sequence: TGTGCCAGCGTTAGACAGGGGATGGGCACTGAAGCTTTCTTT. Encoded protein: CASVRQGMGTEAFF.

The rearrangement joins TRBV27 to TRBJ2-5, with 8 bases lining up with TRBD1. Germline CDR1 reads MNHEY; CDR2 reads SMNVEV (reference sequence). With V trimmed by 4 bases and J by 4 bases, 8 bases remained unmatched. The CDR3 extends over 15 amino acids. The CDR3 reads CASSSSGGRIETQYF. As DNA, the CDR3 is TGTGCCAGCAGTTCTTCAGGGGGCAGGATAGAGACCCAGTACTTC.